The 15 T cell receptor beta chains listed next were all sequenced from one sample in a study of identical twins. TCRdb redid the calling of the 5' RACE reads with MiXCR, one entry per CDR3 protein. The sample has about 900,000 distinct CDR3 sequences; around 12% are singletons. These data are also associated with another study on yellow fever vaccine responses in identical twins.

Sequenced sample: PBMCs. The receptors originated from a young woman in good health.

The chain joins TRBV19 to TRBJ2-6; no definite D call. Trimming left V 3 bases short and J 0 bases short, with 6 bases between. In germline, CDR1 is LNHDA, CDR2 SQIVND (reference sequence). This CDR3 region has 15 residues. The CDR3 DNA sequence: TGTGCCAGTAGTATCTTGAGCTCTGGGGCCAACGTCCTGACTTTC. It specifies CASSILSSGANVLTF.

There are many counts of this clonotype. This chain connects TRBV20-1 to TRBJ2-5; 8 nucleotides match TRBD2. Trimming cost V 0 bases and J 2 bases; bases outside gene matches: 5. The germline V gene has CDR1 DFQATT and CDR2 SNEGSKA (reference sequence). CDR3 length: 15 residues. CDR3: CSARDVAGRQETQYF. The CDR3, as DNA: TGCAGTGCTAGAGACGTAGCGGGACGACAAGAGACCCAGTACTTC.

This clonotype was detected many times. The CDR3 DNA is TGCAGCGTTATTCCGGGACTTCAGAACACTGAAGCTTTCTTT. This encodes CSVIPGLQNTEAFF. The chain employs TRBV29-1 and TRBJ1-1; TRBD1 is a possible D gene (5 bases). This CDR3 region has 14 residues. CDR1 and CDR2 from the germline V gene are SQVTM and ANQGSEA. Deletions cut 5 bases from V and 1 base from J, with 14 bases between.

This clonotype was counted only a few times. The chain uses TRBV18 and TRBJ2-5, with D uncertain. Germline V gene lookup returns CDR1 KGHSH and CDR2 LQKENI. The CDR3 contains 13 residues. With 0 bases removed from V and 10 bases from J, the gap between germline ends came to 12 bases. CDR3 region: CASSPPVEGFQYF. The CDR3, as DNA: TGTGCCAGCTCACCACCGGTAGAAGGGTTCCAGTACTTC.

The table lists this clonotype with a few counts. The chain is built from TRBV24-1 and TRBJ2-1, with TRBD1 matching over 10 bases. Germline-derived CDR1 and CDR2 are KGHDR and SFDVKD. Trimming cost V 4 bases and J 7 bases; bases outside gene matches: 6. The CDR3 loop spans 15 amino acids. The CDR3 here is CATSDWTGGSNEQFF. Here the CDR3 DNA reads TGTGCCACCAGTGACTGGACAGGGGGTAGTAATGAGCAGTTCTTC.

In its sample, this clonotype was seen a few times. The V gene is TRBV7-6, the J gene TRBJ2-1; 10 bases agree with TRBD2. The germline V gene encodes CDR1 SGHVS and CDR2 FNYEAQ. This CDR3 comprises 16 residues. Trimming cost V 1 base and J 7 bases; bases outside gene matches: 7. DNA of the CDR3: TGTGCCAGCAGCTTAGACCCAGCGGGGGGGCTTAATGAGCAGTTCTTC. Translating it yields CASSLDPAGGLNEQFF.

This chain joins TRBV28 and TRBJ2-5; 7 positions match TRBD2. The CDR3 runs 14 residues. In germline, CDR1 is MDHEN, CDR2 SYDVKM. After removal of 6 bases from V and 4 bases from J, the junction contained 8 bases not matched to a gene. CDR3 DNA sequence: TGTGCCAGCAGATTGGCGGGAGAGGGAGAGACCCAGTACTTC. Amino acid sequence: CASRLAGEGETQYF.

This clonotype was detected only once. This rearrangement joins TRBV5-6 to TRBJ1-1; no firm D call. Trimming left V 1 base short and J 7 bases short, with 5 bases between. This CDR3 contains 11 residues. From germline, CDR1 is SGHDT and CDR2 YYEEEE. This CDR3 reads CASSLNLEAFF. The DNA of the CDR3 is TGTGCCAGCAGCTTGAACCTTGAAGCTTTCTTT.

Only a few counts were recorded for this clonotype. The genes are TRBV5-4 and TRBJ2-3; 9 nucleotides align to TRBD1. Per germline, CDR1 SGHNT and CDR2 YYREEE (reference sequence). Germline trimming cut 6 bases from V and 5 bases from J; bases unmatched to any gene: 10. The length of the CDR3 is 15 residues. In DNA, the CDR3 is TGTGCCAGCACCACGGACAGGGGAGGTTTAGATACGCAGTATTTT. This translates into CASTTDRGGLDTQYF.

This rearrangement joins TRBV20-1 to TRBJ2-1; D is unclear. The CDR3 contains 15 residues. Germline CDR1 and CDR2: DFQATT and SNEGSKA (reference sequence). Trimming removed 1 base at V and 4 bases at J, with 14 bases between. The chain's CDR3 is CSARAPATPYNEQFF. The CDR3 nucleotides are TGCAGTGCTAGAGCTCCGGCTACCCCGTACAATGAGCAGTTCTTC.

The chain is built from TRBV6-1 and TRBJ1-5, with unresolved D. Germline lookup yields CDR1 MNHNS and CDR2 SASEGT. This CDR3 is 14 amino acids long. V was pared by 4 bases and J by 0 bases, with 7 bases between. In nucleotides, the CDR3 is TGTGCCAGCAGTGTTGGGATTAGCAATCAGCCCCAGCATTTT. The encoded protein is CASSVGISNQPQHF.

Only a few counts were recorded for this clonotype. This chain uses TRBV6-4 with TRBJ2-2, with 9 nucleotides matching TRBD1. The germline V gene encodes CDR1 MRHNA and CDR2 SNTAGT. The ends lost 3 bases at V and 4 bases at J; junction bases unmatched: 3. The CDR3 totals 15 residues. The CDR3 bases are TGTGCCAGCAGTGAGGAACAGGGGGCCACCGGGGAGCTGTTTTTT. Amino acid sequence: CASSEEQGATGELFF.

The V call is TRBV19, the J call TRBJ2-7; 8 nucleotides agree with TRBD2. J gave up 6 bases and V 3 bases, and 13 bases lay outside the gene matches. This CDR3 has 16 amino acids. Germline V gene lookup returns CDR1 LNHDA and CDR2 SQIVND (reference sequence). The CDR3 protein is CASSISGTNLKAEQYF. In nucleotides, the CDR3 is TGTGCCAGTAGTATTAGCGGGACTAACTTAAAGGCCGAGCAGTACTTC.

There are many counts of this clonotype. This chain joins TRBV10-3 and TRBJ1-2; tentatively, D is TRBD1 (6 bases). The CDR3 is 13 amino acids. CDR1 is ENHRY, CDR2 SYGVKD, per germline. The V and J ends lost 10 bases and 8 bases respectively, with 20 bases between them. CDR3 sequence reads: CATNSRRTDGYTF. The CDR3 bases are TGTGCCACCAACAGCCGGCGGACAGACGGCTACACCTTC.

The chain recombines TRBV6-1 with TRBJ2-3; 8 bases line up with TRBD1. With 5 bases clipped from V and 5 bases from J, the junction kept 6 bases outside the gene matches. There are 14 residues in the CDR3. Germline assignment: CDR1 MNHNS and CDR2 SASEGT. This CDR3 reads CASSQDRGRDTQYF. DNA of the CDR3: TGTGCCAGCAGTCAAGACAGGGGTCGAGATACGCAGTATTTT.